One and the same sample provided the 15 T cell receptor beta chains below, sequenced in a study of cytomegalovirus exposure and HLA in healthy donors. The repertoire was sequenced with immunoSEQ multiplex PCR; TCRdb's copy has only in-frame clones and lacks some. Here the sample spans around 120,000 clones, 88% being singletons. Input material: PBMCs. These receptors all come from a woman younger than 35 in good health and CMV-seropositive.

Comment on this clone: Other DNA variants within this sample encode the same CDR3. This rearrangement joins TRBV30 to TRBJ1-6, with 7 bases matching TRBD1. The CDR3 sequence is 15 residues long. Per germline, CDR1 GTSNPN and CDR2 SVGIG (reference sequence). The V segment lost 2 bases and the J segment 4 bases; nucleotides outside the gene matches: 5. The chain's CDR3 is CAWSPPGQYNSPLHF. CDR3 DNA: TGTGCCTGGAGTCCTCCGGGACAGTATAATTCACCCCTCCACTTT.

The chain has TRBV7-9 and TRBJ2-5, with D perhaps TRBD2 (6 bases). Germline V gives CDR1 SEHNR, CDR2 FQNEAQ (reference sequence). The V and J ends lost 1 base and 5 bases respectively, with 11 bases between them. The CDR3 extends over 14 amino acids. CDR3 coding DNA: TGTGCCAGCAGCTTAGACGGCGGGATGGAGACCCAGTACTTC. Residues: CASSLDGGMETQYF.

Here the CDR3 reads CASSAGQMNTEAFF. The CDR3 bases are TGTGCCAGCAGTGCAGGACAGATGAACACTGAAGCTTTCTTT. The V and J genes are TRBV25-1 and TRBJ1-1, with D perhaps TRBD1 (6 bases). The V end was cut by 4 bases, the J end by 0 bases, with 9 bases between. Germline V lookup: CDR1 MGHDK, CDR2 SYGVNS. This CDR3 has 14 amino acids.

This rearrangement joins TRBV20-1 to TRBJ2-1; D is uncertain. Trimming left V 3 bases short and J 9 bases short, with 6 bases between. This CDR3 spans 10 amino acids. Germline values: CDR1 DFQATT, CDR2 SNEGSKA (reference sequence). CDR3 sequence reads: CSARAPEQFF. The DNA for the CDR3 is TGCAGTGCTAGGGCTCCTGAGCAGTTCTTC.

The gene calls are TRBV2 and TRBJ2-3; weak D call: TRBD1 (6 bases). CDR1 is SNHLY and CDR2 is FYNNEI in the germline V gene. Trimming took off 2 bases at V and 2 bases at J, with 11 bases between the two ends. CDR3 length equals 15 residues. In DNA, the CDR3 is TGTGCCAGCAGTGAATTTGACAGGTTCACAGATACGCAGTATTTT. Protein product: CASSEFDRFTDTQYF.

This chain joins TRBV5-6 and TRBJ2-1; 9 positions agree with TRBD1. CDR1 is SGHDT, CDR2 YYEEEE, per germline. With 4 bases clipped from V and 7 bases from J, the junction kept 12 bases outside the gene matches. The CDR3 has 16 residues. CDR3 in amino acids: CASSQDGTGMRNEQFF. For the CDR3, the DNA is TGTGCCAGCAGCCAAGACGGGACAGGGATGAGAAATGAGCAGTTCTTC.

V usage is TRBV6-6 and J usage is TRBJ2-7, with TRBD1 as a possible D gene (6 bases). Trimming cost V 6 bases and J 11 bases, with 17 bases left between them. The germline V gene has CDR1 MNHNY and CDR2 SVGAGI (reference sequence). This CDR3 is built from 12 residues. The CDR3 loop reads CASRGMDSEKYF. CDR3 nucleotides: TGTGCCAGCAGGGGAATGGACAGCGAAAAGTACTTC.

The rearrangement joins TRBV4-1 to TRBJ2-1, with D unresolved. The germline V gene has CDR1 MGHRA and CDR2 YSYEKL. The CDR3 totals 15 residues. V lost 0 bases to trimming and J lost 2 bases, with 8 bases between them. This CDR3 is CASSQDGHPYNEQFF. CDR3 sequence (DNA): TGCGCCAGCAGCCAAGATGGGCACCCCTACAATGAGCAGTTCTTC.

V is TRBV2 and J is TRBJ2-1; the match to TRBD2 covers 12 bases. This CDR3 has 16 amino acids. With V trimmed by 4 bases and J by 6 bases, 7 bases remained unmatched. Germline assignment: CDR1 SNHLY and CDR2 FYNNEI. CDR3 sequence (DNA): TGTGCCAGCAGTGTGTTCTCTAGCGGGGGGGCCAATGAGCAGTTCTTC. It is translated as CASSVFSSGGANEQFF.

The rearrangement uses TRBV6-1 and TRBJ1-2; D ambiguous. Trimming removed 1 base from V and 2 bases from J, with 8 bases in between. Germline V gives CDR1 MNHNS, CDR2 SASEGT. CDR3 size: 14 residues. CDR3 region: CASSEVGRNYGYTF. In DNA, the CDR3 is TGTGCCAGCAGTGAAGTTGGGAGAAACTATGGCTACACCTTC.

This clone occurred a few times. The CDR3 protein is CASSLGGPSYEQYF. CDR3 nucleotide sequence: TGTGCCAGCAGCTTAGGGGGGCCTTCCTACGAGCAGTACTTC. V usage is TRBV7-2 and J usage is TRBJ2-7; D possibly corresponds to TRBD1 (6 bases). Germline loops: CDR1 SGHTA, CDR2 FQGNSA. The CDR3 covers 14 residues. V was cut by 1 base and J by 1 base, with 8 bases left in between. Full variable domain (rest looked up from reference TRBV7-2 and TRBJ2-7): GAGVSQSPSNKVTEKGKDVELRCDPISGHTALYWYRQSLGQGLEFLIYFQGNSAPDKSGLPSDRFSAERTGGSVSTLTIQRTQQEDSAVYLCASSLGGPSYEQYFGPGTRLTVT.

The CDR3 region is CASSIRGSAGELFF. In DNA, the CDR3 is TGTGCCAGTAGTATACGGGGGAGCGCCGGGGAGCTGTTTTTT. This chain connects TRBV19 to TRBJ2-2, with TRBD2 as a possible D gene (6 bases). V was trimmed by 2 bases and J by 6 bases, leaving 10 bases between them. There are 14 residues in the CDR3. Per the germline V gene, CDR1 is LNHDA and CDR2 is SQIVND (reference sequence).

This chain links TRBV11-3 with TRBJ2-1, with 9 bases that match TRBD2. CDR3 length equals 19 residues. V gave up 3 bases and J gave up 0 bases; unmatched junction bases: 12. Looked up from germline, CDR1 is SGHNT and CDR2 is YENEEA. The CDR3 nucleotides are TGTGCCAGCAGCTTCGGCTGGGCTAGCGGGGCCAGCTCCTACAATGAGCAGTTCTTC. This gives the protein CASSFGWASGASSYNEQFF.

The chain employs TRBV7-9 and TRBJ2-1, with D perhaps matching TRBD2 (5 bases). V was pared by 5 bases and J by 3 bases, with 14 bases between. The CDR3 has 15 amino acids. CDR1 SEHNR and CDR2 FQNEAQ come from the germline V gene (reference sequence). The CDR3 protein is CASSTPEAVYNEQFF. The CDR3 DNA is TGTGCCAGCAGCACCCCGGAGGCGGTCTACAATGAGCAGTTCTTC.

The gene calls are TRBV5-5 and TRBJ1-5; no definite D call. The V end was cut by 5 bases, the J end by 6 bases, with 15 bases between. Looked up from germline, CDR1 is SGHKS and CDR2 is YYEKEE (reference sequence). CDR3 length: 14 residues. The DNA of the CDR3 is TGTGCCAGCAGTTGGGTTCTAGGTGCTCAGCCCCAGCATTTT. Protein product: CASSWVLGAQPQHF.